This T cell receptor beta chain was observed in a study of cytomegalovirus exposure and HLA in healthy donors. Study results and caveats: Presence/absence analysis assumed near-uniform sequencing depth across donors. Reportedly, a later analysis found an Asian-associated ancestry cluster had fewer N-insertions than the roughly 630-donor mean.

With 60 Vbeta and 13 Jbeta primers, the PCR was carried out. The protocol was immunoSEQ multiplex PCR, while the TCRdb copy is restricted to in-frame clones and leaves out a portion. The data show tens of thousands of clones, around four fifths seen once. The CDR3 consists of 17 residues. As regards this clone: Antigen unknown.

Sequenced: PBMCs. This TCR derives from a man aged 45 to 65 in good health and CMV-seronegative. V gene TRBV21-1 combines with J gene TRBJ1-5. TRBV21-1 is a known pseudogene. The CDR3, as DNA: TGTGCCAGCAGCGCCTGGACTTTTTTTGGTGGCAATCAGCCCCAGCATTTT. It codes for CASSAWTFFGGNQPQHF.